The entry below describes one T cell receptor (beta chain). This sample is part of a study of blood T cell repertoires in COVID-19. Germline assignment: CDR1 MNHEY and CDR2 SMNVEV (reference sequence). CDR3 length: 18 residues. V was pared by 5 bases and J by 2 bases, with 13 bases of the junction left unmatched. TCRdb keeps only in-frame clones here, not all; method: immunoSEQ multiplex PCR. The profile shows around 500,000 clones, 70% to 90% of them singletons. The sample comprised PBMCs or T cells enriched from blood (not recorded which). The clonotype comes from a woman aged 60-70 years who had recovered from COVID-19. The rearrangement joins TRBV27 to TRBJ2-3; TRBD1 matches 10 bases. The CDR3 sequence: CASSHYRRTGGDTDTQYF. CDR3 coding DNA: TGTGCCAGCAGTCACTATAGAAGGACAGGGGGGGACACAGATACGCAGTATTTT.